These 4 T cell receptor beta chains share one sample of origin, sequenced in a study of human T cells and chemical hapten exposure. TCRdb analysed the RACE reads with MiXCR anew, one entry per CDR3 protein. The sample gives a few hundred thousand distinct CDR3 sequences, around 6% of which show up once; about 5.4% is in the top ten. Described time point: patch test 2, 6 weeks after DPC sensitization. Treatment specified: therapeutic diphenylcyclopropenone sensitization with weekly scalp DPC. The source material was whole blood, sampled in connection with sensitization to the hapten diphenylcyclopropenone (DPC). Every receptor here comes from a woman under 30 with alopecia areata. Some clones in this sample may be carry-over from other donors' samples.

This clonotype was found a few times. DNA of the CDR3: TGTGCCAGCGATGGCGTGGACAGGGATAGTAGCGAAGAAAAACTGTTTTTT. Amino acids: CASDGVDRDSSEEKLFF. The V call is TRBV12-3 or TRBV12-4, the J call TRBJ1-4, with 8 bases fitting TRBD1. This CDR3 has 17 residues. J gave up 8 bases and V 8 bases, and 19 bases lay outside the gene matches.

This clonotype was counted ten times or more. The gene calls are TRBV6-5 and TRBJ1-5, with 12 bases fitting TRBD1. Germline assignment: CDR1 MNHEY and CDR2 SVGAGI. The CDR3 has 16 residues. Trimming cost V 9 bases and J 4 bases; bases outside gene matches: 10. CDR3 sequence: CASSLRGQGANQPQHF. CDR3 nucleotides: TGTGCCAGTTCCCTCCGGGGACAGGGGGCGAATCAGCCCCAGCATTTT.

This clonotype turned up a few times. The genes are TRBV28 and TRBJ2-7; D remains unclear. V gave up 5 bases and J gave up 4 bases, with 12 bases separating them. Germline assignment: CDR1 MDHEN and CDR2 SYDVKM. The CDR3 sequence is 13 residues long. Here the CDR3 DNA reads TGTGCCAGCAGTCTACCCCTGGGATACGAGCAGTACTTC. Its translation is CASSLPLGYEQYF.

At least ten counts were recorded for this clonotype. This rearrangement joins TRBV6-1 to TRBJ1-5, with D unresolved. The CDR3 is made up of 13 amino acids. V was clipped by 2 bases and J by 3 bases, with 5 bases between them. Germline V gene sequence: CDR1 MNHNS, CDR2 SASEGT. This chain's CDR3 is CASSEQLNQPQHF. CDR3 sequence (DNA): TGTGCCAGCAGTGAACAGCTCAATCAGCCCCAGCATTTT.